What follows are 17 T cell receptor beta chains derived from one specimen sequenced in a study of blood T cell repertoires in COVID-19. This table comes from immunoSEQ multiplex PCR, and its TCRdb copy is limited to in-frame clones, with some not included. This table has 150,000 to 200,000 clones, approximately 82% appearing once. Specimen: PBMCs or T cells enriched from blood (not recorded which). The receptors originated from a man in his fifties or sixties who had recovered from COVID-19.

This clone appeared a few times. V and J are TRBV7-2 and TRBJ1-2; TRBD1 matches 11 bases. From germline, CDR1 is SGHTA and CDR2 FQGNSA. With 2 bases clipped from V and 6 bases from J, the junction kept 5 bases outside the gene matches. The CDR3 spans 15 residues. This chain's CDR3 is CASSLSSGQGDGYTF. The CDR3 DNA is TGTGCCAGCAGCTTATCCTCGGGACAGGGGGATGGCTACACCTTC.

The chain links TRBV6-5 to TRBJ1-6; 9 nucleotides match TRBD1. Per germline, CDR1 MNHEY and CDR2 SVGAGI. J lost 7 bases, V lost 4 bases, and 8 bases had no gene match. The CDR3 has 16 amino acids. The CDR3 DNA follows: TGTGCCAGCAGTTCCGGGACAGGGCGTGAGAATTCACCCCTCCACTTT. It specifies CASSSGTGRENSPLHF.

The V and J genes are TRBV10-3 and TRBJ2-7; 7 nucleotides line up with TRBD2. The germline V gene encodes CDR1 ENHRY and CDR2 SYGVKD. V was pared by 8 bases and J by 4 bases, with 5 bases of the junction left unmatched. This CDR3 is 12 amino acids long. The CDR3 region is CAIGTTKYEQYF. Written as DNA, the CDR3 is TGTGCCATCGGGACTACAAAGTACGAGCAGTACTTC.

The chain employs TRBV5-1 and TRBJ1-6; D may be TRBD1 (5 bases). The CDR3 is 15 amino acids. Germline CDR1 SGHRS, CDR2 YFSETQ. V was shortened by 6 bases and J by 5 bases, with 15 bases between the two germline ends. The CDR3 sequence is CASTVGPSDNSPLHF. The CDR3 DNA is TGCGCCAGCACTGTGGGGCCTTCGGATAATTCACCCCTCCACTTT.

V usage is TRBV30 and J usage is TRBJ2-5; D perhaps matches TRBD2 (7 bases). V was trimmed by 0 bases and J by 2 bases, leaving 19 bases between them. The CDR3 loop spans 17 amino acids. CDR1 is GTSNPN, CDR2 SVGIG, per germline (reference sequence). The DNA for the CDR3 is TGTGCCTGGAGTGTTGGTCTAGGGGGGGTCCTGCAAGAGACCCAGTACTTC. Its translation: CAWSVGLGGVLQETQYF.

The chain uses TRBV5-1 and TRBJ1-1; D is undetermined. Germline CDR1 reads SGHRS; CDR2 reads YFSETQ. The CDR3 has 13 residues. V shed 2 bases and J shed 1 base, with 6 bases lying between them. DNA for the CDR3: TGCGCCAGCAGCTTTGAGCCGAACACTGAAGCTTTCTTT. Translated: CASSFEPNTEAFF.

The chain is built from TRBV27 and TRBJ1-2, with 7 nucleotides matching TRBD1. The germline CDR1 and CDR2 sequences are MNHEY and SMNVEV (reference sequence). The junction had 6 bases not matched to a gene; V was cut back by 3 bases and J by 2 bases. This CDR3 has 15 amino acids. Here the CDR3 DNA reads TGTGCCAGCAGTTTGGAGACAGGGTTCAACTATGGCTACACCTTC. Translated, it gives CASSLETGFNYGYTF.

This chain joins TRBV30 and TRBJ1-2; the match to TRBD1 covers 10 bases. This CDR3 contains 14 residues. After removal of 3 bases from V and 4 bases from J, the junction contained 5 bases not matched to a gene. The germline V gene has CDR1 GTSNPN and CDR2 SVGIG (reference sequence). The chain's CDR3 is CAWRGGTGVYGYTF. As DNA, the CDR3 is TGTGCCTGGAGGGGCGGGACAGGGGTCTATGGCTACACCTTC.

There are a few counts of this clone. V gene TRBV19 combines with J gene TRBJ1-1; perhaps TRBD1 as D (5 bases). The V end lost 5 bases, the J end lost 1 base, and 14 bases lay between the germline ends. The germline V gene encodes CDR1 LNHDA and CDR2 SQIVND (reference sequence). The CDR3 runs to 15 residues. The CDR3 DNA is TGTGCCAGTAGTCTTCGGACAATGAGGAACACTGAAGCTTTCTTT. As protein: CASSLRTMRNTEAFF.

This chain uses TRBV7-3 with TRBJ1-1; 10 positions match TRBD1. Germline lookup yields CDR1 SGHTA and CDR2 FQGTGA. The CDR3 has 19 amino acids. The trim removed 5 bases at V and 3 bases at J, leaving 18 bases unmatched. CDR3 loop: CASSTRQGADPFLDTEAFF. The CDR3 region has the DNA TGTGCCAGCAGCACCCGACAGGGGGCAGATCCGTTTCTTGACACTGAAGCTTTCTTT. The complete variable domain, with remaining parts taken from reference TRBV7-3 and TRBJ1-1, reads GAGVSQTPSNKVTEKGKYVELRCDPISGHTALYWYRQSLGQGPEFLIYFQGTGAADDSGLPNDRFFAVRPEGSVSTLKIQRTERGDSAVYLCASSTRQGADPFLDTEAFFGQGTRLTVV.

The gene calls are TRBV5-5 and TRBJ2-7; 7 bases line up with TRBD2. Trimming cost V 4 bases and J 2 bases; bases outside gene matches: 6. CDR1 and CDR2 (germline): SGHKS, YYEKEE (reference sequence). This CDR3 has 14 amino acids. The CDR3 sequence is CASSKGLETYEQYF. Written as DNA, the CDR3 is TGTGCCAGCAGCAAAGGACTAGAGACCTACGAGCAGTACTTC.

V gene TRBV5-1 combines with J gene TRBJ1-1, with TRBD1 matching over 11 bases. The CDR3 spans 16 residues. In germline, CDR1 is SGHRS, CDR2 YFSETQ. Losses at the gene ends were 0 bases for V and 5 bases for J; bases not matched to a gene: 6. The DNA for the CDR3 is TGCGCCAGCAGCTTGGTAGGACAGGGGGCGGGGACTGAAGCTTTCTTT. This codes for CASSLVGQGAGTEAFF.

The V gene is TRBV7-9, the J gene TRBJ2-7; possible D gene TRBD2, 6 bases. The V and J ends lost 1 base and 2 bases respectively, with 9 bases between them. This CDR3 has 14 residues. Germline loops: CDR1 SEHNR, CDR2 FQNEAQ (reference sequence). The CDR3 DNA reads as TGTGCCAGCAGCTTAGTAGCGGTAGCCTACGAGCAGTACTTC. Translating it yields CASSLVAVAYEQYF.

The CDR3 region is CASSFMGATEAFF. CDR3 bases: TGCGCCAGCAGCTTTATGGGGGCTACTGAAGCTTTCTTT. This rearrangement joins TRBV5-1 to TRBJ1-1; possible D gene TRBD1, 6 bases. CDR3 length equals 13 residues. The V and J ends lost 2 bases and 5 bases respectively, with 10 bases between them. Germline CDR1 SGHRS, CDR2 YFSETQ.

The rearrangement uses TRBV6-2 or TRBV6-3 and TRBJ2-1; 10 bases agree with TRBD2. Trimming removed 4 bases from V and 8 bases from J; junction bases left unmatched: 5. In germline, CDR1 is MNHEY, CDR2 SVGEGT. This CDR3 has 14 amino acids. CDR3: CASSSAGGRHEQFF. The CDR3 nucleotides are TGTGCCAGCAGTTCAGCGGGGGGGCGGCATGAGCAGTTCTTC.

CDR3 DNA sequence: TGTGCCTGGGCGACAGGGACCTTTGGGGCTTTCTTT. Translation: CAWATGTFGAFF. The chain couples TRBV30 to TRBJ1-1; 7 bases match TRBD1. The CDR3 has 12 amino acids. V shed 5 bases, J shed 11 bases, and the junction held 11 bases outside the gene matches. The germline V gene encodes CDR1 GTSNPN and CDR2 SVGIG (reference sequence).

V is TRBV7-9 and J is TRBJ2-1; 7 bases are a match to TRBD2. Germline V gene data show CDR1 as SEHNR and CDR2 as FQNEAQ (reference sequence). The CDR3 is made up of 11 amino acids. V gave up 5 bases and J gave up 15 bases; unmatched junction bases: 7. CDR3 loop: CASSQRDPRFF. CDR3 sequence (DNA): TGTGCCAGCAGCCAGCGGGACCCCCGGTTCTTC.